The next 15 T cell receptor beta chains were all read from a single sample in a study of blood T cell repertoires in COVID-19 (dated by TCRdb to 2019 to 2021). The library relied on the immunoSEQ multiplex PCR assay. TCRdb took over this immuneACCESS table, retaining in-frame rearrangements with V and J assigned. Such tables are incomplete; in checked studies, under half of the missing clones stem from an unresolved V gene, and the remainder is unexplained. The sample data list 100,000 or so clones, and roughly 89% of these were observed just once. In total, the top ten clones hold less than 2% of the sample. Material: peripheral blood. The receptors derive from a man between 65 and 85 years old with active or convalescent COVID-19.

The V call is TRBV25-1, the J call TRBJ1-3; 7 positions agree with TRBD1. The V segment lost 4 bases and the J segment 1 base; nucleotides outside the gene matches: 13. The CDR3 consists of 18 residues. The germline CDR1 and CDR2 sequences are MGHDK and SYGVNS. The CDR3 is CASSGYIRNRGSGNTIYF. CDR3 sequence (DNA): TGTGCCAGCAGTGGGTATATCCGAAACAGGGGTTCTGGAAACACCATATATTTT.

The chain joins TRBV11-2 to TRBJ2-7; TRBD2 agrees at 16 bases. CDR3 length equals 17 residues. Trimming cost V 5 bases and J 5 bases; bases outside gene matches: 9. The V gene's germline CDR1 is SGHAT and CDR2 FQNNGV. The CDR3 DNA is TGTGCCAGCAGCGGGACTAGCGGGGGGGGCCGGTATAACGAGCAGTACTTC. This codes for CASSGTSGGGRYNEQYF.

This chain connects TRBV11-3 to TRBJ2-1; D gene ambiguous. Germline CDR1 SGHNT, CDR2 YENEEA. With 5 bases removed from V and 0 bases from J, the gap between germline ends came to 8 bases. The CDR3 is made up of 14 amino acids. This chain's CDR3 is CASSPPGSYNEQFF. CDR3 nucleotide sequence: TGTGCCAGCAGCCCCCCCGGCTCCTACAATGAGCAGTTCTTC.

The chain carries TRBV6-6 and TRBJ1-1, with D possibly being TRBD1 (5 bases). Germline V gives CDR1 MNHNY, CDR2 SVGAGI (reference sequence). The length of the CDR3 is 14 residues. The V gene lost 6 bases and the J gene lost 2 bases, with 13 bases spanning the gap. CDR3 nucleotides: TGTGCCAGCAGCGCTTCCGGGGGTAACACTGAAGCTTTCTTT. Encoded protein: CASSASGGNTEAFF.

The chain employs TRBV5-5 and TRBJ1-4; 11 bases line up with TRBD1. Per the germline V gene, CDR1 is SGHKS and CDR2 is YYEKEE (reference sequence). The CDR3 is 17 residues long. Losses at the gene ends were 4 bases for V and 7 bases for J; bases not matched to a gene: 12. The CDR3 region is CASSREWTGGYIEKLFF. CDR3 sequence (DNA): TGTGCCAGCAGCAGGGAATGGACAGGGGGCTATATTGAAAAACTGTTTTTT.

The rearrangement links TRBV28 to TRBJ1-4; 8 nucleotides line up with TRBD1. V lost 2 bases, J lost 4 bases, and 6 bases stayed unmatched. Germline-derived CDR1 and CDR2 are MDHEN and SYDVKM. This CDR3 is 16 amino acids long. In DNA form, the CDR3 reads TGTGCCAGCAGTTTAAGCGGACAGGGAGGTAATGAAAAACTGTTTTTT. Translation: CASSLSGQGGNEKLFF.

V and J are TRBV12-3 or TRBV12-4 and TRBJ1-2; 7 nucleotides agree with TRBD1. V shed 7 bases and J 4 bases; nucleotides not matched to a gene: 6. The length of the CDR3 is 13 residues. Written as DNA, the CDR3 is TGTGCCAGCATGCCGACAGGGATCTATGGCTACACCTTC. This gives the protein CASMPTGIYGYTF.

The J gene is TRBJ2-7, the V gene TRBV2; 13 bases fit TRBD2. Per germline, CDR1 SNHLY and CDR2 FYNNEI. The V gene end was trimmed by 6 bases and the J gene end by 6 bases; junction bases not matched to a gene: 5. The CDR3 runs 14 residues. CDR3 in DNA: TGTGCCAGCAGGCCGGGACTAGCGGGGTTCGAGCAGTACTTC. This encodes CASRPGLAGFEQYF.

This clone was seen a few times. The chain is built from TRBV28 and TRBJ1-2; D possibly corresponds to TRBD1 (5 bases). The CDR3 runs 14 residues. Trimming removed 2 bases from V and 4 bases from J, with 11 bases in between. The germline CDR1 and CDR2 sequences are MDHEN and SYDVKM. CDR3 nucleotides: TGTGCCAGCAGTTTAGTCCAGGGATCCTATGGCTACACCTTC. Translating gives CASSLVQGSYGYTF.

The chain combines TRBV28 with TRBJ1-1; TRBD1 aligns across 7 bases. Germline assignment: CDR1 MDHEN and CDR2 SYDVKM. There are 14 residues in the CDR3. Trimming removed 6 bases from V and 3 bases from J; junction bases left unmatched: 7. As DNA, the CDR3 is TGTGCCAGCAGCTTAGCAGGGGGGCACACTGAAGCTTTCTTT. Translation gives CASSLAGGHTEAFF.

The chain combines TRBV24-1 with TRBJ1-5; D remains ambiguous. The V gene lost 7 bases and the J gene lost 3 bases, with 12 bases spanning the gap. Germline-derived CDR1 and CDR2 are KGHDR and SFDVKD. The CDR3 loop spans 14 amino acids. The CDR3 DNA is TGTGCCACCAGCGCCGGACTGCTCAATCAGCCCCAGCATTTT. Its protein is CATSAGLLNQPQHF.

CDR3 bases: TGTGCCAGCAGGCCATCGGGACAGGGCACCCTTACTGAGCAGTTCTTC. It yields the protein CASRPSGQGTLTEQFF. The chain uses TRBV6-6 and TRBJ2-1; 9 bases map to TRBD1. With V trimmed by 6 bases and J by 9 bases, 15 bases remained unmatched. The CDR3 covers 16 residues. Per the germline V gene, CDR1 is MNHNY and CDR2 is SVGAGI (reference sequence).

In DNA form, the CDR3 reads TGCGCCAGCAGCCCGGCAGAGAAGGGGTCCTACGAGCAGTACTTC. This gives the protein CASSPAEKGSYEQYF. The chain combines TRBV5-1 with TRBJ2-7; a possible D gene is TRBD1 (5 bases). The length of the CDR3 is 15 residues. Per the germline V gene, CDR1 is SGHRS and CDR2 is YFSETQ. With 4 bases removed from V and 1 base from J, the gap between germline ends came to 15 bases. The full variable domain, in which reference TRBV5-1 and TRBJ2-7 provide the parts outside the CDR3, is KAGVTQTPRYLIKTRGQQVTLSCSPISGHRSVSWYQQTPGQGLQFLFEYFSETQRNKGNFPGRFSGRQFSNSRSEMNVSTLELGDSALYLCASSPAEKGSYEQYFGPGTRLTVT.

The rearrangement links TRBV2 to TRBJ2-5; D gene unclear. This CDR3 comprises 10 residues. The germline CDR1 and CDR2 sequences are SNHLY and FYNNEI. Trimming took off 6 bases at V and 4 bases at J, with 3 bases between the two ends. CDR3 sequence: CASRLETQYF. As DNA, the CDR3 is TGTGCCAGCAGACTAGAGACCCAGTACTTC.

This chain joins TRBV21-1 and TRBJ2-7; TRBD2 is taken as the D call from the table, unchecked against the DNA. TRBV21-1 corresponds to a pseudogene. CDR3 size: 16 residues. DNA of the CDR3: TGTGCCAGCAGCAAAGACCCGGGACTTAGCACCCACGAGCAGTACTTC. As protein: CASSKDPGLSTHEQYF.